The 28 T cell receptor beta chains presented below share a single source sample, sequenced in a study of T cells in Graves' hyperthyroidism and ophthalmopathy. There were TCR beta CDR3 regions amplified from RNA transcripts. The HTBI set primed first-round TCR CDR3 RT-PCR. One entry per CDR3 protein results from TCRdb running MiXCR on the multiplex PCR reads. Seen here are around 300,000 distinct CDR3 sequences, approximately 15% observed once, and the top ten hold around 23%. The material sequenced was blood. Every receptor here comes from a woman in her 30s with Graves' hyperthyroidism.

This clonotype occurred many times. The chain carries TRBV12-3 or TRBV12-4 and TRBJ1-6; no definite D call. Trimming cost V 3 bases and J 7 bases, with 4 bases left between them. This CDR3 is built from 12 residues. CDR3 region: CASSFPNSPLHF. In DNA form, the CDR3 reads TGTGCCAGCAGTTTCCCCAATTCACCCCTCCACTTT.

This sequence joins TRBV11-2 and TRBJ2-1, with 7 positions matching TRBD1. The germline CDR1 and CDR2 sequences are SGHAT and FQNNGV. CDR3 size: 13 residues. The junction had 2 bases not matched to a gene; V was cut back by 5 bases and J by 4 bases. CDR3 residues: CASSDREYNEQFF. For the CDR3, the DNA is TGTGCCAGCAGCGACAGGGAGTACAATGAGCAGTTCTTC.

This clonotype has only a few counts. The chain recombines TRBV9 with TRBJ2-1; TRBD1 or TRBD2 may be the D gene (7 bases each). CDR1 is SGDLS, CDR2 YYNGEE, per germline. The CDR3 sequence is 15 residues long. Trimming took 4 bases from V and 8 from J, leaving 19 bases between them. CDR3 loop: CASSPRGGGVDEQFF. CDR3 bases: TGTGCCAGCAGCCCCAGGGGGGGGGGGGTGGATGAGCAGTTCTTC.

This clonotype was picked up many times. The J gene is TRBJ1-2, the V gene TRBV13, with 7 bases fitting TRBD1. Germline V CDR1 and CDR2: PRHDT, FYEKMQ (reference sequence). Germline trimming cut 6 bases from V and 4 bases from J; bases unmatched to any gene: 8. The CDR3 is made up of 14 amino acids. The CDR3 here is CASRRDSEIYGYTF. The CDR3 nucleotides are TGTGCCAGCAGACGGGACAGCGAGATCTATGGCTACACCTTC.

This clonotype was detected many times. The chain combines TRBV30 with TRBJ1-1; D gene uncertain. Germline values: CDR1 GTSNPN, CDR2 SVGIG (reference sequence). The CDR3 is 14 residues long. With 3 bases removed from V and 0 bases from J, the gap between germline ends came to 11 bases. CDR3 coding DNA: TGTGCCTGGAGACGTTTGGAATTGAACACTGAAGCTTTCTTT. Protein product: CAWRRLELNTEAFF.

This clonotype was seen at least ten times. The chain recombines TRBV29-1 with TRBJ2-1, with D tentatively TRBD1 or TRBD2 (5 bases each). V gave up 8 bases and J gave up 6 bases, with 14 bases separating them. The germline V gene has CDR1 SQVTM and CDR2 ANQGSEA. This CDR3 spans 12 amino acids. The CDR3 reads CSFAGTFNEQFF. The CDR3 DNA reads as TGCAGCTTCGCAGGGACGTTCAATGAGCAGTTCTTC.

The sample holds a few counts of this clonotype. This chain joins TRBV27 and TRBJ2-3, with D perhaps TRBD1 or TRBD2 (5 bases each). V lost 5 bases to trimming and J lost 6 bases, with 9 bases between them. Germline CDR1 is MNHEY and CDR2 is SMNVEV (reference sequence). The CDR3 totals 12 residues. CDR3 sequence reads: CASSRGRDTQYF. In nucleotides, the CDR3 is TGTGCCAGCAGTCGGGGACGGGATACGCAGTATTTT.

This clonotype was counted at least ten times. CDR3 in DNA: TGTGCCAGCAGCCCATCAAGGCGGTGGAATCAGCCCCAGCATTTT. It translates to CASSPSRRWNQPQHF. The J gene is TRBJ1-5, the V gene TRBV12-3 or TRBV12-4; D is undetermined. Trimming shortened V by 6 bases and J by 4 bases, and 16 bases separated the two germline ends. CDR3 length equals 15 residues.

This clonotype was seen more than once but under ten times. This chain uses TRBV5-8 with TRBJ1-5, with a possible D match to TRBD1 (5 bases). The germline V and J ends were trimmed by 3 bases and 0 bases, with 10 bases remaining between them. The CDR3 consists of 15 residues. In germline, CDR1 is SGHTS, CDR2 YDEGEE. CDR3 protein: CASSSGGNSNQPQHF. Here the CDR3 DNA reads TGTGCCAGCAGCTCGGGGGGGAATAGCAATCAGCCCCAGCATTTT.

This clonotype has ten or more counts. J is TRBJ2-2 and V is TRBV28; TRBD2 matches 7 bases. The CDR3 has 16 residues. Germline CDR1 and CDR2: MDHEN and SYDVKM. V dropped 3 bases and J dropped 0; count of bases not matched to a gene: 4. The chain's CDR3 is CASSLGGVANTGELFF. The CDR3 DNA is TGTGCCAGCAGTTTGGGGGGGGTGGCGAACACCGGGGAGCTGTTTTTT.

This clonotype was seen at least ten times. The chain combines TRBV20-1 with TRBJ1-2, with D maybe TRBD1 (6 bases). The CDR3 runs to 12 residues. Trimming shortened V by 6 bases and J by 10 bases, and 18 bases separated the two germline ends. CDR1 is DFQATT and CDR2 is SNEGSKA in the germline V gene (reference sequence). Written as DNA, the CDR3 is TGCAGTGCCGTCTTGCGCAGGGACAACTACACCTTC. Encoded protein: CSAVLRRDNYTF.

The rearrangement uses TRBV2 and TRBJ2-1, with a tentative D call TRBD1 (7 bases). With 0 bases removed from V and 4 bases from J, the gap between germline ends came to 16 bases. CDR1 and CDR2 (germline): SNHLY, FYNNEI. This CDR3 has 17 amino acids. The CDR3 sequence: CASSEAETRGPYNEQFF. The CDR3 region has the DNA TGTGCCAGCAGTGAAGCCGAGACTAGGGGGCCTTACAATGAGCAGTTCTTC. Full variable domain (missing parts from reference TRBV2 and TRBJ2-1): EPEVTQTPSHQVTQMGQEVILRCVPISNHLYFYWYRQILGQKVEFLVSFYNNEISEKSEIFDDQFSVERPDGSNFTLKIRSTKLEDSAMYFCASSEAETRGPYNEQFFGPGTRLTVL.

This clonotype was counted many times. DNA for the CDR3: TGTGCCAGCAGTTTATATCCGGGGGCGGACACTGAAGCTTTCTTT. It encodes CASSLYPGADTEAFF. V usage is TRBV27 and J usage is TRBJ1-1; a possible D gene is TRBD1 (6 bases). The CDR3 has 15 residues. Trimming took 1 base from V and 3 from J, leaving 12 bases between them. Germline V gives CDR1 MNHEY, CDR2 SMNVEV (reference sequence).

The chain combines TRBV20-1 with TRBJ1-4; D remains unclear. The CDR3 totals 13 residues. Deletions cut 0 bases from V and 8 bases from J, with 10 bases between. Per germline, CDR1 DFQATT and CDR2 SNEGSKA (reference sequence). CDR3 loop: CSARDSSKEKLFF. The CDR3 DNA is TGCAGTGCTAGAGATTCTTCAAAGGAAAAACTGTTTTTT.

This clonotype was seen more than once but under ten times. The chain employs TRBV11-3 and TRBJ2-1; unclear D gene. CDR1 and CDR2 from the germline V gene are SGHNT and YENEEA. Trimming took 5 bases from V and 5 from J, leaving 16 bases between them. The CDR3 covers 15 residues. The CDR3: CASSPRSFQHNEQFF. The CDR3 DNA sequence: TGTGCCAGCAGCCCCCGGAGTTTTCAGCACAATGAGCAGTTCTTC.

This clonotype showed up many times. The chain joins TRBV9 to TRBJ2-2, with TRBD1 identical over 7 bases. From germline, CDR1 is SGDLS and CDR2 YYNGEE. The CDR3 runs to 18 residues. J gave up 5 bases and V 1 base, and 14 bases lay outside the gene matches. The CDR3 protein is CASSVNPTGHRVTGELFF. The CDR3, as DNA: TGTGCCAGCAGCGTAAACCCGACAGGGCACAGGGTGACCGGGGAGCTGTTTTTT.

This clonotype appeared many times. V and J are TRBV28 and TRBJ1-5; tentatively, D is TRBD1 (5 bases). CDR3 length equals 15 residues. Trimming pared 2 bases from V and 3 bases from J, leaving 11 bases between. Germline CDR1 reads MDHEN; CDR2 reads SYDVKM. CDR3: CASSLTGRNNQPQHF. The CDR3 DNA is TGTGCCAGCAGTTTAACAGGCCGGAACAATCAGCCCCAGCATTTT.

The V gene is TRBV20-1, the J gene TRBJ2-3; a weak D match, TRBD2 (6 bases). The CDR3 spans 15 residues. Trimming pared 3 bases from V and 7 bases from J, leaving 20 bases between. CDR1 and CDR2 from the germline V gene are DFQATT and SNEGSKA (reference sequence). CDR3 DNA: TGCAGTGCTAGTCGACTCGGGACTTTCACGAATACGCAGTATTTT. This translates into CSASRLGTFTNTQYF.

This clonotype has at least ten counts. The V and J genes are TRBV5-1 and TRBJ2-7; D is possibly TRBD2 (6 bases). Germline V gene lookup returns CDR1 SGHRS and CDR2 YFSETQ. V was trimmed by 0 bases and J by 3 bases, leaving 10 bases between them. The CDR3 loop spans 14 amino acids. CDR3 protein: CASSLAEGLYEQYF. As DNA, the CDR3 is TGCGCCAGCAGCTTGGCGGAGGGGCTCTACGAGCAGTACTTC.

The chain has TRBV7-2 and TRBJ1-4; TRBD1 might be the D (5 bases). Trimming took off 1 base at V and 5 bases at J, with 14 bases between the two ends. From germline, CDR1 is SGHTA and CDR2 FQGNSA. The CDR3 sequence is 16 residues long. CDR3 sequence: CASSLDRGSLNEKLFF. DNA for the CDR3: TGTGCCAGCAGCTTAGACCGGGGCAGCCTGAATGAAAAACTGTTTTTT.

This clonotype was counted many times. This chain uses TRBV28 with TRBJ2-2; D is unresolved. The CDR3 covers 12 residues. From germline, CDR1 is MDHEN and CDR2 SYDVKM. V was pared by 4 bases and J by 8 bases, with 8 bases between. The CDR3 nucleotides read TGTGCCAGCAGTTGGGGTTTTGGGGAGCTGTTTTTT. This translates into CASSWGFGELFF.

The chain uses TRBV14 and TRBJ2-6; 7 nucleotides align to TRBD1. This CDR3 is built from 19 residues. With V trimmed by 0 bases and J by 0 bases, 8 bases remained unmatched. Germline V CDR1 and CDR2: SGHDN, FVKESK. The CDR3 protein is CASSQDLGQRASGANVLTF. CDR3 nucleotide sequence: TGTGCCAGCAGCCAAGATCTGGGACAGCGAGCCTCTGGGGCCAACGTCCTGACTTTC. Drawing the rest from reference TRBV14 and TRBJ2-6, the complete variable domain is EAGVTQFPSHSVIEKGQTVTLRCDPISGHDNLYWYRRVMGKEIKFLLHFVKESKQDESGMPNNRFLAERTGGTYSTLKVQPAELEDSGVYFCASSQDLGQRASGANVLTFGAGSRLTVL.

A few counts support this clonotype. The V gene is TRBV29-1, the J gene TRBJ2-7; D gene ambiguous. The CDR3 is made up of 14 amino acids. Trimming took off 6 bases at V and 2 bases at J, with 17 bases between the two ends. CDR1 and CDR2 from the germline V gene are SQVTM and ANQGSEA. CDR3 bases: TGCAGCGTCGTAACCGTCAGACACCCCTACGAGCAGTACTTC. It encodes CSVVTVRHPYEQYF.

This clonotype came up a few times. The chain has TRBV9 and TRBJ2-3; a weak D match, TRBD2 (7 bases). The ends were cut back, 5 bases at V and 5 bases at J, with 18 bases in the middle. The germline V gene has CDR1 SGDLS and CDR2 YYNGEE. The CDR3 is made up of 15 amino acids. The CDR3 DNA is TGTGCCAGCAGACCAGGGGCGGGAGCTGAAGATACGCAGTATTTT. It yields the protein CASRPGAGAEDTQYF.

In this sample, this clonotype turned up many times. The V call is TRBV30, the J call TRBJ1-2, with no clear D. The V end lost 4 bases, the J end lost 5 bases, and 23 bases lay between the germline ends. This CDR3 is built from 16 residues. Germline CDR1 reads GTSNPN; CDR2 reads SVGIG (reference sequence). CDR3 sequence (DNA): TGTGCCTGGACCCATTCACCGAAGCTCGCATCGTATGGCTACACCTTC. It is translated as CAWTHSPKLASYGYTF.

J is TRBJ2-1 and V is TRBV6-1; no clear D. Trimming left V 5 bases short and J 6 bases short, with 35 bases between. Germline V gene sequence: CDR1 MNHNS, CDR2 SASEGT. This CDR3 contains 21 residues. In DNA, the CDR3 is TGTGCCAGCAGTCAGGCCCTAACCGTCACCTCCACGGGCCCCACGGGCAATGAGCAGTTCTTC. It encodes CASSQALTVTSTGPTGNEQFF.

This clonotype was seen a single time. This chain joins TRBV7-9 and TRBJ1-3; unclear D gene. The germline V gene encodes CDR1 SEHNR and CDR2 FQNEAQ (reference sequence). The length of the CDR3 is 14 residues. V was trimmed by 0 bases and J by 3 bases, leaving 6 bases between them. DNA of the CDR3: TGTGCCAGCAGCTTAGCAAGATTTGGAAACACCATATATTTT. Translating gives CASSLARFGNTIYF. The full variable domain, completed using reference TRBV7-9 and TRBJ1-3, is DTGVSQNPRHKITKRGQNVTFRCDPISEHNRLYWYRQTLGQGPEFLTYFQNEAQLEKSRLLSDRFSAERPKGSFSTLEIQRTEQGDSAMYLCASSLARFGNTIYFGEGSWLTVV.

This rearrangement joins TRBV4-2 to TRBJ2-7; a weak D match, TRBD2 (5 bases). The V gene lost 1 base and the J gene lost 6 bases, with 13 bases spanning the gap. CDR3 length: 14 amino acids. Germline lookup yields CDR1 LGHNA and CDR2 YNFKEQ. For the CDR3, the DNA is TGTGCCAGCAGCCAAGGCGAGGAAGGAGGCGAGCAGTACTTC. Its translation is CASSQGEEGGEQYF.